This entry lists 23 T cell receptor beta chains sequenced from one sample in a study of cytomegalovirus exposure and HLA in healthy donors. Using immunoSEQ multiplex PCR, the repertoire was profiled, and TCRdb retains in-frame clones only, with some absent. This table has about 220,000 clones, 87% appearing once. Sequenced: PBMCs. Every receptor here comes from a man in his late teens or twenties in good health and CMV-seronegative.

The chain recombines TRBV30 with TRBJ2-7; tentatively, D is TRBD1 (5 bases). CDR3 length: 13 residues. Germline V CDR1 and CDR2: GTSNPN, SVGIG (reference sequence). V shed 2 bases and J shed 2 bases, with 10 bases lying between them. CDR3 in amino acids: CAWSMVGPYEQYF. The CDR3 DNA sequence: TGTGCCTGGAGTATGGTGGGGCCCTACGAGCAGTACTTC.

The V and J genes are TRBV5-1 and TRBJ2-1; maybe TRBD2 (5 bases). Germline V lookup: CDR1 SGHRS, CDR2 YFSETQ. Trimming cost V 3 bases and J 0 bases, with 13 bases left between them. CDR3 length equals 16 residues. The CDR3 sequence is CASSSERDHSYNEQFF. CDR3 coding DNA: TGCGCCAGCAGCTCTGAACGGGATCACTCCTACAATGAGCAGTTCTTC. Full variable domain (rest looked up from reference TRBV5-1 and TRBJ2-1): KAGVTQTPRYLIKTRGQQVTLSCSPISGHRSVSWYQQTPGQGLQFLFEYFSETQRNKGNFPGRFSGRQFSNSRSEMNVSTLELGDSALYLCASSSERDHSYNEQFFGPGTRLTVL.

The chain employs TRBV7-2 and TRBJ2-7, with D possibly being TRBD2 (5 bases). The germline V and J ends were trimmed by 4 bases and 6 bases, with 16 bases remaining between them. CDR1 and CDR2 from the germline V gene are SGHTA and FQGNSA. The CDR3 totals 14 residues. Here the CDR3 DNA reads TGTGCCAGCAGCTACCTATCTAGCCCAGGCGAGCAGTACTTC. It translates to CASSYLSSPGEQYF.

The chain employs TRBV5-1 and TRBJ2-1; 7 bases line up with TRBD1. V lost 3 bases, J lost 3 bases, and 6 bases stayed unmatched. The CDR3 runs 15 residues. Per germline, CDR1 SGHRS and CDR2 YFSETQ. CDR3 DNA sequence: TGCGCCAGCAGCTATACAGGGGACCACTACAATGAGCAGTTCTTC. It yields the protein CASSYTGDHYNEQFF.

The chain combines TRBV6-1 with TRBJ2-7, with TRBD1 as a possible D gene (5 bases). Per germline, CDR1 MNHNS and CDR2 SASEGT. V dropped 4 bases and J dropped 4 bases, with 20 bases sitting between them. This CDR3 has 16 residues. The CDR3 protein is CASSGWGSGRSYEQYF. CDR3 DNA sequence: TGTGCCAGCAGTGGGTGGGGCTCGGGTAGGAGTTACGAGCAGTACTTC.

This clone was observed a few times. This chain joins TRBV5-5 and TRBJ2-3; tentative D call: TRBD2 (6 bases). Per the germline V gene, CDR1 is SGHKS and CDR2 is YYEKEE (reference sequence). The V and J ends lost 1 base and 6 bases respectively, with 18 bases between them. This CDR3 is 16 amino acids long. CDR3 loop: CASSLISGTSGDTQYF. Here the CDR3 DNA reads TGTGCCAGCAGCTTGATCTCCGGGACGAGCGGGGATACGCAGTATTTT.

V gene TRBV7-2 combines with J gene TRBJ1-1; D remains unclear. CDR1 and CDR2 from the germline V gene are SGHTA and FQGNSA. The V end lost 7 bases, the J end lost 1 base, and 13 bases lay between the germline ends. CDR3 length: 14 amino acids. In DNA, the CDR3 is TGTGCCAGCACCCCTGCGCCAGGGAACACTGAAGCTTTCTTT. Translation: CASTPAPGNTEAFF.

V usage is TRBV6-6 and J usage is TRBJ1-1; possible D gene TRBD1, 6 bases. The V and J ends lost 0 bases and 12 bases respectively, with 17 bases between them. Germline CDR1 and CDR2: MNHNY and SVGAGI (reference sequence). The CDR3 covers 14 residues. The CDR3 reads CASSYSMGGQLTFF. The CDR3 DNA sequence: TGTGCCAGCAGTTACTCGATGGGTGGACAGTTAACTTTCTTT.

CDR3 loop: CAWRKGLVPSEQYF. CDR3 coding DNA: TGTGCCTGGAGAAAAGGACTAGTGCCCTCCGAGCAGTACTTC. The chain links TRBV30 to TRBJ2-7; 7 bases align to TRBD2. The germline V gene has CDR1 GTSNPN and CDR2 SVGIG (reference sequence). V lost 3 bases, J lost 6 bases, and 11 bases stayed unmatched. The CDR3 is 14 amino acids.

The J gene is TRBJ1-2, the V gene TRBV13, with TRBD1 as a possible D gene (5 bases). This CDR3 comprises 16 residues. V shed 6 bases and J shed 4 bases, with 21 bases lying between them. Germline CDR1 and CDR2: PRHDT and FYEKMQ (reference sequence). CDR3 nucleotide sequence: TGTGCCAGCAGTCAAGGGGAAGGGGTCAAATTCTATGGCTACACCTTC. Protein product: CASSQGEGVKFYGYTF.

This clone was picked up one time. This rearrangement joins TRBV9 to TRBJ1-6; 8 nucleotides agree with TRBD1. CDR3 length: 17 residues. Germline loops: CDR1 SGDLS, CDR2 YYNGEE. With 0 bases clipped from V and 7 bases from J, the junction kept 9 bases outside the gene matches. The DNA of the CDR3 is TGTGCCAGCAGCGTAGAAGGAGGACAGGGCCGGAATTCACCCCTCCACTTT. It translates to CASSVEGGQGRNSPLHF.

This chain joins TRBV5-5 and TRBJ2-3; the match to TRBD1 covers 9 bases. The CDR3 length is 16 residues. CDR1 SGHKS and CDR2 YYEKEE come from the germline V gene (reference sequence). With V trimmed by 0 bases and J by 6 bases, 8 bases remained unmatched. CDR3 sequence reads: CASSLVGGQGTDTQYF. DNA for the CDR3: TGTGCCAGCAGCTTGGTCGGGGGACAGGGTACGGATACGCAGTATTTT. The complete variable domain, with remaining parts taken from reference TRBV5-5 and TRBJ2-3, reads DAGVTQSPTHLIKTRGQQVTLRCSPISGHKSVSWYQQVLGQGPQFIFQYYEKEERGRGNFPDRFSARQFPNYSSELNVNALLLGDSALYLCASSLVGGQGTDTQYFGPGTRLTVL.

This clone was seen just once. The chain links TRBV28 to TRBJ1-6, with D perhaps matching TRBD1 (6 bases). V was cut by 1 base and J by 9 bases, with 10 bases left in between. The CDR3 runs 14 residues. Germline V CDR1 and CDR2: MDHEN, SYDVKM. CDR3 sequence (DNA): TGTGCCAGCAGTTTATATATCAGGGGTTCACCCCTCCACTTT. Amino acids: CASSLYIRGSPLHF.

The genes are TRBV7-2 and TRBJ2-7, with TRBD1 matching over 9 bases. The CDR3 length is 13 residues. Per germline, CDR1 SGHTA and CDR2 FQGNSA. The trim removed 1 base at V and 7 bases at J, leaving 2 bases unmatched. The CDR3 region is CASSLDRGREQYF. In DNA, the CDR3 is TGTGCCAGCAGCTTAGACAGGGGGCGGGAGCAGTACTTC.

This clone appeared a few times. The V gene is TRBV25-1, the J gene TRBJ1-2, with 11 bases lining up with TRBD1. The CDR3 is 15 amino acids. V gave up 4 bases and J gave up 5 bases; unmatched junction bases: 6. CDR1 is MGHDK and CDR2 is SYGVNS in the germline V gene. For the CDR3, the DNA is TGTGCCAGCAGTGGCCGGGACAGGGGGATTTATGGCTACACCTTC. Translation gives CASSGRDRGIYGYTF.

The chain links TRBV5-4 to TRBJ2-2; 8 bases match TRBD2. This CDR3 is built from 18 residues. V dropped 7 bases and J dropped 0; count of bases not matched to a gene: 14. Germline-derived CDR1 and CDR2 are SGHNT and YYREEE (reference sequence). The CDR3 nucleotides read TGTGCCAGCGGCGGTCGGCTAGCGGGTGACGCGAACACCGGGGAGCTGTTTTTT. It is translated as CASGGRLAGDANTGELFF.

The chain combines TRBV4-2 with TRBJ1-3, with D unclear. The V and J ends lost 5 bases and 7 bases respectively, with 12 bases between them. The CDR3 is 13 amino acids. Looked up from germline, CDR1 is LGHNA and CDR2 is YNFKEQ. CDR3 DNA: TGTGCCAGCAGCTCAGCTATCGGGAACACCATATATTTT. Translating it yields CASSSAIGNTIYF.

The V and J genes are TRBV5-6 and TRBJ2-7; D gene uncertain. Trimming left V 0 bases short and J 6 bases short, with 16 bases between. CDR3 length: 15 amino acids. Germline CDR1 reads SGHDT; CDR2 reads YYEEEE. The CDR3 DNA reads TGTGCCAGCAGCTTGGGGGCGTTCCGCAGCCGCGAGCAGTACTTC. Translating gives CASSLGAFRSREQYF.

The V gene is TRBV9, the J gene TRBJ2-5; 14 bases are a match to TRBD2. The ends lost 0 bases at V and 5 bases at J; junction bases unmatched: 3. Germline V gene lookup returns CDR1 SGDLS and CDR2 YYNGEE. CDR3 length: 16 amino acids. CDR3: CASSVGGLAGVETQYF. DNA for the CDR3: TGTGCCAGCAGCGTAGGGGGACTAGCGGGAGTTGAGACCCAGTACTTC.

The V and J genes are TRBV2 and TRBJ1-4; the D is unclear. The CDR3 has 15 residues. CDR1 is SNHLY, CDR2 FYNNEI, per germline. The germline V and J ends were trimmed by 6 bases and 8 bases, with 19 bases remaining between them. CDR3 nucleotide sequence: TGTGCCAGCAGCTCGGACGCTCTACGGGGAGAAAAACTGTTTTTT. This sequence encodes CASSSDALRGEKLFF.

The V call is TRBV7-9, the J call TRBJ2-1, with TRBD2 identical over 10 bases. The CDR3 is 19 amino acids. Germline V gives CDR1 SEHNR, CDR2 FQNEAQ (reference sequence). Trimming took 1 base from V and 10 from J; bases not matched to a gene: 19. The CDR3 reads CASSLGFFRESSGREEQFF. DNA for the CDR3: TGTGCCAGCAGCTTAGGCTTCTTCAGGGAATCAAGCGGGAGGGAAGAGCAGTTCTTC.

This chain uses TRBV12-5 with TRBJ2-7; 9 bases are a match to TRBD1. CDR3 length: 15 amino acids. J lost 6 bases, V lost 6 bases, and 12 bases had no gene match. CDR1 and CDR2 (germline): LGHNT, FRNRAP. CDR3 amino acids: CASGSLGTGKTEQYF. DNA of the CDR3: TGTGCTAGTGGCTCTCTAGGGACAGGGAAAACCGAGCAGTACTTC.

This chain links TRBV5-4 with TRBJ2-7; D is unclear. Trimming pared 3 bases from V and 3 bases from J, leaving 7 bases between. Germline V gene data show CDR1 as SGHNT and CDR2 as YYREEE (reference sequence). The CDR3 loop spans 12 amino acids. CDR3 protein: CASSYMSYEQYF. As DNA, the CDR3 is TGTGCCAGCAGCTATATGAGCTACGAGCAGTACTTC.